The T cell receptor (beta chain) described here comes from a study of blood T cell repertoires in COVID-19 (dated by TCRdb to 2018 to 2020). Notes on the research overall: Samples covering the acute and convalescent phases of COVID-19 were provided by collaborators in the United States, Italy and Spain. The material from the prospective study consisted of cDNA or gDNA derived from T cells, B-cell-depleted T cells, or PBMCs. The dataset comprised deeply sampled blood TCRbeta repertoires from subjects exposed to, actively infected with, or recovered from COVID-19. The repertoires were made available in a free public database intended to serve as a resource for research on the immune response to SARS-CoV-2. The samples were drawn from two sources: the first 160 participants of the ongoing ImmuneRACE study, and 1,200 or so subjects contributed by 6 global collaborators. The sample metadata nearly always contained a de-identified subject ID, COVID-19 status, age in years and sex. Where HLA class I and class II types were available, the types were taken from metadata supplied by the sample provider, not from assay-based typing.

Collaborating institutions collected whole blood in K2EDTA tubes following their own protocols. For TCRbeta analysis, collaborators shipped samples as frozen whole blood, isolated PBMCs, or DNA extracted from either of those sample types. Study-wide conclusions, independent of this receptor: How much clinical and demographic metadata was included differed by source and by participant, and the metadata was provided uncurated.

On this clone: Its recognized antigen is unknown. Per-base quality was not reported, and no clone a single base away is much larger than it.

Trimming takes 1 base off V and 0 bases off J; junction bases not matched to a gene: 8. The CDR1 and CDR2 encoded by the germline V gene are SGHVS and FNYEAQ. The CDR3 runs 17 amino acids, cysteine and phenylalanine included. CDR3 DNA is the only sequence kept; it has 51 bases, read in frame from the first base. TCRbeta CDR3 regions were amplified from genomic DNA by means of the immunoSEQ Assay, a bias-controlled multiplex PCR. From the authors' description of their analysis: Within the assay, amplification of reference gene primers was used to estimate how many nucleated cells each sample contained. To quantify the absolute abundance of each unique TCRbeta CDR3 rearrangement, sequence reads were collapsed and filtered. For each sample, productive Simpson clonality was calculated by taking the square root of Simpson's diversity index across productive rearrangements. TCRdb holds this immuneACCESS table with in-frame rearrangements only. Some clones are missing; in checked studies, unresolved V genes explain under half, and the rest has no known cause. D and trimming come from the DNA, and the V and J calls and clone size come from that table. The sample table lists some 48,000 clones, 80% to 85% of them with a count of one. The ten largest clones take up 12% to 15% of the sample.

The receptor's source is a human donor with acute or convalescent COVID-19. The donor label of this sample is uncertain. This sequence uses TRBV7-6 and TRBJ1-1; a stretch of 7 junction bases matches TRBD1. The sequenced material came from peripheral blood. CDR3 sequence: CASSLGVWGQMNTEAFF. The nucleotides are TGTGCCAGCAGCTTAGGCGTGTGGGGACAGATGAACACTGAAGCTTTCTTT.